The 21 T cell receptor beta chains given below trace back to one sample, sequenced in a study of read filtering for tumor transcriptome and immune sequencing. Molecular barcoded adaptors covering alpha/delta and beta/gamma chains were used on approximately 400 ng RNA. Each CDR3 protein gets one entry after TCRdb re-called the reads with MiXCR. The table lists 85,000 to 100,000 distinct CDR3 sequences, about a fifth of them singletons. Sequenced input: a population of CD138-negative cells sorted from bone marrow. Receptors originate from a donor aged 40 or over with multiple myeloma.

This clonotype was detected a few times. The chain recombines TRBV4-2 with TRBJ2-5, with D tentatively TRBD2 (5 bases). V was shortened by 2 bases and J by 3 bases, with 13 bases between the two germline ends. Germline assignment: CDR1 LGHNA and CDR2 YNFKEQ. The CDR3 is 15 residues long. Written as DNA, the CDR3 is TGTGCCAGCAGCCAACCCGGACTCGGAAAAGAGACCCAGTACTTC. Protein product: CASSQPGLGKETQYF.

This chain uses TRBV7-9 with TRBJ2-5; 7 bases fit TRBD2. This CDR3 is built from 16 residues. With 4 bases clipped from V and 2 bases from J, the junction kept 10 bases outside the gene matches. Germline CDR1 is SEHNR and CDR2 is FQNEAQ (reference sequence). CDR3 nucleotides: TGTGCCAGCAGCTACCCCTGGGGGGGGGGTCAAGAGACCCAGTACTTC. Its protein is CASSYPWGGGQETQYF.

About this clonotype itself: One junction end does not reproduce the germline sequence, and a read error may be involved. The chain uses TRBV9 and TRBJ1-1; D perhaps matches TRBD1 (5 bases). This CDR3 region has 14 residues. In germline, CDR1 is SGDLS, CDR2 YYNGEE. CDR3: CASSLGRLNTEAYF. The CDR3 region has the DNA TGTGCCAGCAGCTTGGGACGGCTGAACACTGAAGCTTACTTT.

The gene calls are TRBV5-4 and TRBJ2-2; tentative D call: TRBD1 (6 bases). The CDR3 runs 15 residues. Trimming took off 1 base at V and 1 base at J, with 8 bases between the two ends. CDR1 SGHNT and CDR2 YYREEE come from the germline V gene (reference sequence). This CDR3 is CASSLWGLNTGELFF. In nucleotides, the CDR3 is TGTGCCAGCAGCTTGTGGGGGCTGAACACCGGGGAGCTGTTTTTT.

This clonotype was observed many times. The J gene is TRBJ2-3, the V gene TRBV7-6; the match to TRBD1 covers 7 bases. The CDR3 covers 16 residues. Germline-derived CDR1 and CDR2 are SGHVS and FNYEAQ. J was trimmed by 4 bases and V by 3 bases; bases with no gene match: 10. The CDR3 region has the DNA TGTGCCAGCAGCTTTTATTCGAGACAGGGCCCAGATACGCAGTATTTT. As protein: CASSFYSRQGPDTQYF.

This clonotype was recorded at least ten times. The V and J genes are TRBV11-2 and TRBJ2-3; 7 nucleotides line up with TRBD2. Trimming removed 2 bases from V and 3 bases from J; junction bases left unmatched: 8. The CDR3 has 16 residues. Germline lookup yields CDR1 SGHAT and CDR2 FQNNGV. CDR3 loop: CASSLFQRGVTDTQYF. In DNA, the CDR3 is TGTGCCAGCAGCTTATTTCAGCGGGGCGTAACAGATACGCAGTATTTT.

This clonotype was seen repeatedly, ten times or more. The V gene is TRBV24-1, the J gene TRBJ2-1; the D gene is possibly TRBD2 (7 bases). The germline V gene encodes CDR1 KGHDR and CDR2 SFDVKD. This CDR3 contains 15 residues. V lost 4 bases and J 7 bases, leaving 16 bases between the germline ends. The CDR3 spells CATSDPGGSINEQFF. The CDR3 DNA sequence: TGTGCCACCAGTGACCCGGGGGGCAGTATTAATGAGCAGTTCTTC.

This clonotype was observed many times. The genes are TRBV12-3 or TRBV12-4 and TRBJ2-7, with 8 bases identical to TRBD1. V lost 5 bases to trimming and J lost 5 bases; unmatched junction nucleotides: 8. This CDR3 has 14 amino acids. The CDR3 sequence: CASSIPGQEDEQYF. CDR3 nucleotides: TGTGCCAGCAGTATTCCGGGACAGGAGGACGAGCAGTACTTC.

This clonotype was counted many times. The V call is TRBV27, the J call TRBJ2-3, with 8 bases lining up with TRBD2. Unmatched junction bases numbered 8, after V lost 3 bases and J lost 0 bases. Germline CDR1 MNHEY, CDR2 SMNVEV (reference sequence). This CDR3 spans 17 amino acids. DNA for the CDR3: TGTGCCAGCAGTTTGAGCCCAGCGGGGGATAGCACAGATACGCAGTATTTT. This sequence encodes CASSLSPAGDSTDTQYF.

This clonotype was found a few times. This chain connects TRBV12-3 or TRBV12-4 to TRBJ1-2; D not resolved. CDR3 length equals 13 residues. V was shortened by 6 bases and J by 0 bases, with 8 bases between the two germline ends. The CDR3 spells CASRRSTNYGYTF. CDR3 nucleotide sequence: TGTGCCAGCAGGAGGAGTACTAACTATGGCTACACCTTC.

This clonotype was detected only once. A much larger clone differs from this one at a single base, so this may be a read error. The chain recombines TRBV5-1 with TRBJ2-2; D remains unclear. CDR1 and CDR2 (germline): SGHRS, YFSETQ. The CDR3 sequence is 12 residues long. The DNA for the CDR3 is TGCGCCAACAGCTTGGCTCCCGGGGAGCTGTTTTTT. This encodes CANSLAPGELFF.

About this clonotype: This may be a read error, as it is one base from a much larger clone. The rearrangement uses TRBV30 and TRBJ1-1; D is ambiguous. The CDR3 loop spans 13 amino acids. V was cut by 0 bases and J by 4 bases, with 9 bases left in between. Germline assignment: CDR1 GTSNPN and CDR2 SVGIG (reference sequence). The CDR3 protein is CAWSVRVSTEAFF. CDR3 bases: TGTGCCTGGAGTGTACGCGTGAGCACTGAAGCTTTCTTT.

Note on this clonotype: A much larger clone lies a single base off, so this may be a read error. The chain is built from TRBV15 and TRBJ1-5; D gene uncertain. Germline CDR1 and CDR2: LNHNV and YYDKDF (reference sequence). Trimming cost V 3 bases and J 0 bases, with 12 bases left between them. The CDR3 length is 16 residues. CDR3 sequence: CATSSVAGYSNQPQHF. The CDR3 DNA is TGTGCCACCAGCAGTGTGGCCGGATATAGCAATCAGCCCCAGCATTTT.

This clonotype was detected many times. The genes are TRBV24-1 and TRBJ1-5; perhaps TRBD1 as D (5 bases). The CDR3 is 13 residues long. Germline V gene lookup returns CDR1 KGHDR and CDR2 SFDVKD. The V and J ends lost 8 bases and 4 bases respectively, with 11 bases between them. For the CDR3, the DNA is TGTGCCACCAACGGGGGGTTGAATCAGCCCCAGCATTTT. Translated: CATNGGLNQPQHF.

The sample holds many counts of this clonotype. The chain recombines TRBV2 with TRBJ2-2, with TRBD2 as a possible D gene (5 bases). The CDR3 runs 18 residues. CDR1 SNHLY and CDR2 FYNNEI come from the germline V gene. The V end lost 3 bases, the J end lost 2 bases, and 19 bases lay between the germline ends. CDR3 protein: CASSDAPGSGINTGELFF. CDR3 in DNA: TGTGCCAGCAGTGATGCACCGGGCTCGGGAATTAACACCGGGGAGCTGTTTTTT.

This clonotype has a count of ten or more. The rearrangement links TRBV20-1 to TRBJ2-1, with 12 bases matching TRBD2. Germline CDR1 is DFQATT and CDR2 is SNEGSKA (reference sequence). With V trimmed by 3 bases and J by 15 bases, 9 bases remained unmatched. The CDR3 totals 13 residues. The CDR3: CSASLLAGGRRFF. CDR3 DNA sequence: TGCAGTGCTAGTCTCCTAGCGGGGGGGCGCAGGTTCTTC.

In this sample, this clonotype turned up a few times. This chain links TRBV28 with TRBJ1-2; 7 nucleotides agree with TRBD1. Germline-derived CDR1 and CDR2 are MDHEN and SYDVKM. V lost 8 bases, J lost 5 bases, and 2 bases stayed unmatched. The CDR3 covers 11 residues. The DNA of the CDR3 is TGTGCCAGCGAACAGGGGTATGGCTACACCTTC. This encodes CASEQGYGYTF.

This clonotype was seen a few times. The CDR3 region is CASLPAGLIGGEQYF. Here the CDR3 DNA reads TGTGCCAGCCTCCCAGCGGGGCTAATAGGGGGCGAGCAGTACTTC. The rearrangement links TRBV28 to TRBJ2-7, with D possibly TRBD2 on 7 matching bases. CDR1 MDHEN and CDR2 SYDVKM come from the germline V gene. Between the trimmed V and J ends, which lost 8 bases and 6 bases, there was a span of 23 bases. The CDR3 contains 15 residues.

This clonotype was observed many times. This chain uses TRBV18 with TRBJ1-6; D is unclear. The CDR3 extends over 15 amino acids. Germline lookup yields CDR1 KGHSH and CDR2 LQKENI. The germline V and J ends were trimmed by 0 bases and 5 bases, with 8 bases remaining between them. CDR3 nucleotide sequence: TGTGCCAGCTCACCACCGGGAACCCATAATTCACCCCTCCACTTT. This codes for CASSPPGTHNSPLHF. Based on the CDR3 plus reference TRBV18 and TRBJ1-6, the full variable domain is NAGVMQNPRHLVRRRGQEARLRCSPMKGHSHVYWYRQLPEEGLKFMVYLQKENIIDESGMPKERFSAEFPKEGPSILRIQQVVRGDSAAYFCASSPPGTHNSPLHFGNGTRLTVT.

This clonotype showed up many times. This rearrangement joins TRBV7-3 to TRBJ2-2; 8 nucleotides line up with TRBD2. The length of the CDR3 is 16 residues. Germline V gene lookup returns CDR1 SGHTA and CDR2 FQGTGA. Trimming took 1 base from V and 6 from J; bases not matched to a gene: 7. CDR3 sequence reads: CASSLNPGTRAGELFF. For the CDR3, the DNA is TGTGCCAGCAGCTTAAATCCCGGGACTAGGGCCGGGGAGCTGTTTTTT.

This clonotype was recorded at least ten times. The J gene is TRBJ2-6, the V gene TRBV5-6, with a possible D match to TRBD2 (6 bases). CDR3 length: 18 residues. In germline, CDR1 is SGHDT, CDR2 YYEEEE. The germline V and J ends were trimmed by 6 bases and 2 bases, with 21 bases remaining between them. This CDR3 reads CASTRRGGIRPGANVLTF. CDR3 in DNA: TGTGCCAGCACCCGACGAGGAGGGATTAGGCCTGGGGCCAACGTCCTGACTTTC.